This T cell receptor (beta chain) appears in the sequencing data of a study of T cells in Graves' hyperthyroidism and ophthalmopathy (dated by TCRdb to about 2019). Some background on the complete study: Peripheral blood samples were taken at the time of initial diagnosis, prior to any treatment. After blood sampling, hyperthyroidism patients were treated with methimazole at a starting dose of 30 mg daily, and ophthalmopathy patients were treated with high-dose intravenous methylprednisolone. Prospective prediction of ophthalmopathy was tested in an independent validation cohort consisting of roughly 19 hyperthyroidism patients and 15 to 17 patients who later progressed to ophthalmopathy. The paper reports TCR Vbeta CDR3 sequencing of about 140 peripheral blood samples: some 41 ophthalmopathy, fewer than 85 hyperthyroidism and 17 progressor patients. In addition, the study compared T-cell repertoires in thyroid tissue and in blood from about six Graves' hyperthyroidism patients. A discovery cohort of approximately 97 patients, approximately 45 with Graves' ophthalmopathy and over 55 with stable Graves' hyperthyroidism, was used to find distinguishing TCR V-J signatures. The 100 discovery patients were randomly split 7:3 into training and test sets.

In the case of this clonotype: Its antigen is still unknown. No qualities accompany the bases; no much larger clone lies one base away.

Hyperthyroidism patients were newly diagnosed, had a disease duration of under 2 months, and were aged 18 to 65 years. Exclusion was applied to patients with uncontrolled infections, other autoimmune diseases, pregnancy or lactation. Diagnoses relied on clinical symptoms, serum thyroxine and TRAb, thyroid ultrasound and orbital computed tomography. Blood from progressor patients was drawn when they were first diagnosed with hyperthyroidism, before any ophthalmopathy symptoms appeared. PBMCs were isolated from approximately 10 ml of fresh peripheral blood by Ficoll-Paque density gradient centrifugation. Patients classed as progressors first received a Graves' hyperthyroidism diagnosis and then went on to develop ophthalmopathy during follow-up. Total RNA was extracted with Trizol reagent, and quality was checked on an Agilent 2100 Bioanalyzer. Amplification of TCR beta CDR3 regions was carried out from RNA transcripts. A first-round RT-PCR of the TCR CDR3 used the HTBI primer set with the Qiagen OneStep RT-PCR kit. Libraries were constructed in a second round of multiplex PCR, after which size selection and purification were performed. Sequencing of the libraries was done on an Illumina HiSeq2000 using paired-end 100 bp reads. The published analysis was carried out like this. SOAPnuke was used to process the raw data, throwing out any read that contained adapters or uncalled bases, had a mean Phred below 15, or lacked an exact constant-primer or identifier match. COPE v1.2.5 was used to merge high-quality paired reads, and clonotypes were defined as unique nucleotide sequences. MiTCR v1.1 was used to align the clonotypes against IMGT TRBV, TRBD and TRBJ reference segments. The analysis included only V-J combinations with a frequency above 0.0001, which together covered 99.2% of the repertoires. A TCS score was defined as the ratio of F50 (clonal expansion) to E x V (chaos), with BLOSUM62-based TCRdist applied between CDR3 peptides within each V-J. Welch's t-statistics and random forest reduced roughly 540 V-J features to about 12, which were used in a naive Bayes classifier (R e1071). TCRdb took the public reads, trimmed them with fastp at Q25, ran MiXCR for clone calling and kept in-frame beta chains. Rows merge per CDR3 protein into single entries with the most common DNA and genes. TCRdb, not the original authors, processed these V and J calls. The sample table shows approximately 720,000 distinct CDR3 sequences, and 15% to 20% are seen once. Approximately 15% of the sample lies in the top ten.

Study-level results and caveats: In validation, progression to ophthalmopathy was predicted by the model with 70.59% sensitivity and 72.22% specificity, a median of approximately 6.5 months before onset. Ophthalmopathy was separated from stable hyperthyroidism by a 13 V-J signature model, with around 88% sensitivity and approximately 81% specificity obtained in cross-validation and 80%/75% obtained in testing. No statistical method was used to set the sample size in advance, and investigators knew the group allocation. Most expanded thyroid clonotypes (frequency above 0.001) were also detected in blood, a finding suggesting that blood repertoires may reflect thyroid immune responses.

Via the germline V gene (reference sequence), CDR1 is SEHNR and CDR2 FQNEAQ. The CDR3 measures 17 amino acids from cysteine to phenylalanine. CDR3 DNA only is kept here, 51 bases in frame from base 1. The junction shows trimming of 5 bases on V and 0 bases on J, plus 17 bases between the germline ends. This sequence was found in a woman in her 50s with Graves' hyperthyroidism that later progressed to Graves' ophthalmopathy. Sequencing was performed on blood. The chain is assembled from TRBV7-9 and TRBJ2-1, with the identity of the D gene unclear. The nucleotide sequence reads as follows: TGTGCCAGCAGCCCATCATGGACCGCAAGCTCCTACAATGAGCAGTTCTTC. Translated, this is CASSPSWTASSYNEQFF.